The clone carrying this T cell receptor (beta chain) has at least ten counts. Preparing the TCRbeta library involved the use of unique molecular identifiers. TCRdb reanalysed the PCR reads using MiXCR and keeps one entry per CDR3 protein. The sample has some 300,000 distinct CDR3 sequences, about 9.3% seen once; the top ten hold less than 2.5%. This sample is drawn from a study of T-cell reconstitution after alpha-beta-depleted transplantation in children. The sequence was obtained from a human donor who donated a stem cell graft to a child with acute lymphoblastic leukemia. The sequenced sample was PBMCs from the stem cell graft donor, obtained from the stem cell graft.

The CDR3 protein is CASSPGQGLNTEAFF. CDR3 DNA: TGTGCCAGCAGCCCGGGACAGGGCCTGAACACTGAAGCTTTCTTT. The chain couples TRBV7-8 to TRBJ1-1, with 9 bases matching TRBD1. The CDR3 runs 15 residues. Per germline, CDR1 SGHVS and CDR2 FQNEAQ. Trimming took 5 bases from V and 0 from J; bases not matched to a gene: 4.